This TCR beta chain was retrieved from a study of neoadjuvant nivolumab and ipilimumab in lung cancer. Regarding this clone: What it binds is unknown.

Losses at the gene ends were 0 bases for V and 3 bases for J; bases not matched to a gene: 3. The length of the CDR3 is 16 residues. From germline, CDR1 is KGHSH and CDR2 LQKENI. Regarding the study as a whole: Only a small number of samples underwent TCR sequencing. From pretherapy to surgery, tumor richness and clonality rose with dual therapy.

The protocol was immunoSEQ multiplex PCR, while the TCRdb copy is restricted to in-frame clones and leaves out a portion. The data hold some 9,700 clones, with roughly three quarters observed a single time. The specimen comprised tumor tissue, sampled after neoadjuvant nivolumab, alone or with ipilimumab, at or shortly before surgery. The source of this sequence is an adult with non-small cell lung cancer. Some clones in this sample may be carry-over from other donors' samples. The chain links TRBV18 to TRBJ2-1, with 9 bases fitting TRBD2. The chain's CDR3 is CASSPPSGSLYNEQFF. CDR3 nucleotides: TGTGCCAGCTCACCACCTAGCGGGAGTCTCTACAATGAGCAGTTCTTC.